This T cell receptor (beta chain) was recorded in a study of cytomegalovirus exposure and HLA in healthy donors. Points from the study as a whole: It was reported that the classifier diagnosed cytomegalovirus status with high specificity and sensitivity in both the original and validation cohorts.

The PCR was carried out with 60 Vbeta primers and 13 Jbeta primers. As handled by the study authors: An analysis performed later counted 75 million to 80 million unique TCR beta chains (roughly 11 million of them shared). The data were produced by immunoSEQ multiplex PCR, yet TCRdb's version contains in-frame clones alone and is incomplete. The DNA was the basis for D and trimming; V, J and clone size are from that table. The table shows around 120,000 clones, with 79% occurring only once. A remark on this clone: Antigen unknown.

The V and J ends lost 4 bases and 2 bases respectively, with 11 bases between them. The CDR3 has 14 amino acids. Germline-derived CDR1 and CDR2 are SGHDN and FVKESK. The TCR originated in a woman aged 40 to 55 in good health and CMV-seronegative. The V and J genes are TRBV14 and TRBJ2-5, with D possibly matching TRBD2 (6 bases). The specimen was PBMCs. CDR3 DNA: TGTGCCAGCAGCCCTCGACTAGTGCAAGAGACCCAGTACTTC. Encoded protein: CASSPRLVQETQYF.